This entry lists 28 T cell receptor beta chains sequenced from one sample in a study of blood T cells in healthy people across ages. The use of a sample-barcoded 5' primer and a J-beta primer mix characterized a second PCR of 7 to 11 cycles. TCRdb ran MiXCR on the 5' RACE reads and lists one entry per CDR3 protein. The sample shows 600,000 to 650,000 distinct CDR3 sequences, around three fifths of them seen only once. Specimen: blood. These receptors were collected from a man aged 60-69 years in good health.

There are a few counts of this clonotype. V is TRBV20-1 and J is TRBJ1-1, with 10 bases aligning to TRBD1. From germline, CDR1 is DFQATT and CDR2 SNEGSKA (reference sequence). There are 13 residues in the CDR3. With 5 bases clipped from V and 5 bases from J, the junction kept 5 bases outside the gene matches. The CDR3 loop reads CSARQGAGTEAFF. CDR3 nucleotide sequence: TGCAGTGCTCGACAGGGGGCAGGGACTGAAGCTTTCTTT.

The V and J genes are TRBV6-2 or TRBV6-3 and TRBJ2-5; 7 bases match TRBD2. V dropped 6 bases and J dropped 2; count of bases not matched to a gene: 12. The CDR3 spans 16 residues. The germline V gene has CDR1 MNHEY and CDR2 SVGEGT. The CDR3 DNA reads as TGTGCCAGCAGCTCCAGTTGGCGGGGGTCTCAAGAGACCCAGTACTTC. Translation gives CASSSSWRGSQETQYF.

The chain links TRBV3-1 to TRBJ2-5, with no clear D. Germline V lookup: CDR1 LGHDT, CDR2 YNNKEL (reference sequence). This CDR3 spans 15 amino acids. V was trimmed by 1 base and J by 4 bases, leaving 13 bases between them. CDR3 sequence (DNA): TGTGCCAGCAGCCAAGCTGCACGTGGGCGAGAGACCCAGTACTTC. It yields the protein CASSQAARGRETQYF.

V gene TRBV11-2 combines with J gene TRBJ2-5; 10 positions match TRBD2. This CDR3 comprises 17 residues. With V trimmed by 0 bases and J by 2 bases, 6 bases remained unmatched. The germline V gene has CDR1 SGHAT and CDR2 FQNNGV. The CDR3 sequence: CASSLDYASGGQETQYF. The CDR3 region has the DNA TGTGCCAGCAGCTTAGATTATGCTAGCGGGGGACAAGAGACCCAGTACTTC.

The genes are TRBV7-2 and TRBJ1-2; tentatively, D is TRBD1 (6 bases). The ends were cut back, 1 base at V and 5 bases at J, with 14 bases in the middle. The germline CDR1 and CDR2 sequences are SGHTA and FQGNSA. The CDR3 is 15 amino acids. The CDR3 here is CASSLVQGYVYGYTF. CDR3 in DNA: TGTGCCAGCAGCTTAGTACAGGGCTACGTTTATGGCTACACCTTC.

The rearrangement uses TRBV12-3 or TRBV12-4 and TRBJ1-2, with D possibly TRBD1 on 5 matching bases. CDR3 length equals 15 residues. V shed 6 bases and J shed 7 bases, with 21 bases lying between them. The CDR3 loop is CASRRPGAGAGGYTF. CDR3 DNA sequence: TGTGCCAGCAGGCGCCCGGGAGCCGGGGCTGGTGGCTACACCTTC.

This chain uses TRBV6-2 or TRBV6-3 with TRBJ2-1; D call uncertain. Trimming removed 2 bases at V and 5 bases at J, with 4 bases between. The CDR3 runs 12 residues. Germline lookup yields CDR1 MNHEY and CDR2 SVGEGT. The CDR3 sequence: CASSYPHNEQFF. CDR3 DNA: TGTGCCAGCAGTTACCCGCACAATGAGCAGTTCTTC.

This sequence joins TRBV6-2 or TRBV6-3 and TRBJ2-1; 10 bases align to TRBD2. Germline V gives CDR1 MNHEY, CDR2 SVGEGT. This CDR3 is built from 16 residues. The trim removed 6 bases at V and 2 bases at J, leaving 7 bases unmatched. The CDR3: CASRPSGGAAYNEQFF. The CDR3 DNA reads TGTGCCAGCAGACCCAGCGGGGGGGCCGCCTACAATGAGCAGTTCTTC.

The rearrangement uses TRBV6-2 or TRBV6-3 and TRBJ1-5, with TRBD1 matching 11 bases. The germline gives CDR1 MNHEY, CDR2 SVGEGT. The CDR3 totals 14 residues. V was pared by 5 bases and J by 7 bases, with 4 bases of the junction left unmatched. Here the CDR3 reads CASSGTGGGQPQHF. The CDR3 DNA reads TGTGCCAGCAGTGGGACAGGGGGAGGACAGCCCCAGCATTTT.

This clonotype was detected a few times. The genes are TRBV7-9 and TRBJ2-2; D tentatively fits TRBD1 or TRBD2 (7 bases each). CDR1 and CDR2 from the germline V gene are SEHNR and FQNEAQ (reference sequence). CDR3 length: 16 amino acids. Trimming stripped 5 bases from V and 5 bases from J, with 18 bases between. CDR3 DNA sequence: TGTGCCAGCAGCCCCCAGGGGGGGCGATTGACCGGGGAGCTGTTTTTT. This encodes CASSPQGGRLTGELFF.

This clonotype was observed a handful of times. The rearrangement links TRBV10-1 to TRBJ2-3; D is unclear. The CDR3 totals 13 residues. V was pared by 4 bases and J by 2 bases, with 7 bases between. Per germline, CDR1 WNHNN and CDR2 SYGVQD (reference sequence). CDR3 sequence (DNA): TGCGCCAGCAGTGCCTCAATCACAGATACGCAGTATTTT. Protein product: CASSASITDTQYF.

The rearrangement joins TRBV10-2 to TRBJ2-3, with 12 bases matching TRBD2. V lost 3 bases to trimming and J lost 4 bases; unmatched junction nucleotides: 2. Germline V gene lookup returns CDR1 WSHSY and CDR2 SAAADI. CDR3 length: 15 amino acids. CDR3 coding DNA: TGCGCCAGCAGTGATCCTAGCGGGAGGGCAGATACGCAGTATTTT. It specifies CASSDPSGRADTQYF.

This clonotype was detected once. The chain combines TRBV20-1 with TRBJ1-6, with 10 bases identical to TRBD1. Germline CDR1 reads DFQATT; CDR2 reads SNEGSKA (reference sequence). V gave up 4 bases and J gave up 8 bases; unmatched junction bases: 11. The CDR3 consists of 16 residues. The CDR3 nucleotides read TGCAGTGCTACCCGACCCCGGGGACAGGGGTATTCACCCCTCCACTTT. Translating it yields CSATRPRGQGYSPLHF.

The genes are TRBV7-9 and TRBJ2-1; 16 nucleotides align to TRBD2. V gave up 5 bases and J gave up 3 bases; unmatched junction bases: 7. From germline, CDR1 is SEHNR and CDR2 FQNEAQ (reference sequence). This CDR3 is 18 amino acids long. Here the CDR3 DNA reads TGTGCCAGCAGCGGGGGACTAGCGGGGGGGCGTTACTACAATGAGCAGTTCTTC. This gives the protein CASSGGLAGGRYYNEQFF.

This rearrangement joins TRBV20-1 to TRBJ2-7; D unresolved. The J call is doubtful: the DNA matches TRBJ2-4 better. Germline values: CDR1 DFQATT, CDR2 SNEGSKA (reference sequence). The CDR3 spans 11 residues. The CDR3 region is CSWRMGNIQYF. The CDR3 nucleotides are TGCAGCTGGAGAATGGGGAACATTCAGTACTTC.

This sequence joins TRBV3-1 and TRBJ1-2; 7 bases are a match to TRBD1. Losses at the gene ends were 4 bases for V and 4 bases for J; bases not matched to a gene: 12. The CDR3 is 16 residues long. CDR1 and CDR2 (germline): LGHDT, YNNKEL (reference sequence). The chain's CDR3 is CASSLTQTGLGYGYTF. As DNA, the CDR3 is TGTGCCAGCAGCCTAACTCAGACAGGGCTGGGCTATGGCTACACCTTC.

The V gene is TRBV7-9, the J gene TRBJ2-1, with unresolved D. V gave up 5 bases and J gave up 10 bases, with 12 bases separating them. The CDR3 contains 12 residues. Germline V gene sequence: CDR1 SEHNR, CDR2 FQNEAQ (reference sequence). The DNA of the CDR3 is TGTGCCAGCAGCCCCCTGACCCCGGAGCAGTTCTTC. Amino acids: CASSPLTPEQFF.

This chain joins TRBV20-1 and TRBJ2-5; D is uncertain. Germline-derived CDR1 and CDR2 are DFQATT and SNEGSKA (reference sequence). This CDR3 has 12 amino acids. V was cut by 1 base and J by 8 bases, with 11 bases left in between. CDR3 sequence: CSARAQVATQYF. The CDR3 region has the DNA TGCAGTGCTAGAGCTCAGGTTGCTACCCAGTACTTC.

A note on this clonotype: Germline is not matched at one junction end, which may reflect a read error. The gene calls are TRBV5-1 and TRBJ1-4; D not certain. The CDR3 has 14 residues. The V gene's germline CDR1 is SGHRS and CDR2 YFSETQ. CDR3 DNA sequence: TGCGCCAGCGGCTTCGGCCTTAGTGGTGAAAAACTGTTTTTT. Amino acid sequence: CASGFGLSGEKLFF.

The V call is TRBV7-2, the J call TRBJ1-1, with no clear D. This CDR3 spans 14 amino acids. Per germline, CDR1 SGHTA and CDR2 FQGNSA. V lost 5 bases and J 0 bases, leaving 10 bases between the germline ends. The CDR3 protein is CASSPPPVNTEAFF. The CDR3 nucleotides read TGTGCCAGCAGCCCCCCCCCGGTGAACACTGAAGCTTTCTTT.

The chain has TRBV6-5 and TRBJ2-7; unclear D gene. V was trimmed by 6 bases and J by 3 bases, leaving 18 bases between them. In germline, CDR1 is MNHEY, CDR2 SVGAGI. The CDR3 contains 15 residues. CDR3: CASRLGGQEFYEQYF. CDR3 bases: TGTGCCAGCAGACTCGGTGGGCAGGAGTTCTACGAGCAGTACTTC.

The chain carries TRBV5-1 and TRBJ1-4, with D possibly TRBD1 on 5 matching bases. This CDR3 has 13 residues. CDR1 is SGHRS and CDR2 is YFSETQ in the germline V gene. The ends were cut back, 3 bases at V and 8 bases at J, with 11 bases in the middle. For the CDR3, the DNA is TGCGCCAGCAGCTCCGGCGGGGCCGAAAAACTGTTTTTT. Translated, it gives CASSSGGAEKLFF.

Here the CDR3 reads CASSVGSGGGASADTQYF. As DNA, the CDR3 is TGTGCCAGCAGCGTAGGGTCCGGCGGGGGGGCGAGCGCAGATACGCAGTATTTT. This rearrangement joins TRBV9 to TRBJ2-3; 9 bases match TRBD2. The CDR3 covers 18 residues. Germline CDR1 and CDR2: SGDLS and YYNGEE. Trimming at V came to 0 bases and at J to 4 bases, leaving 12 bases not matched to a gene. The entire variable domain, with the rest obtained from reference TRBV9 and TRBJ2-3, is as follows: DSGVTQTPKHLITATGQRVTLRCSPRSGDLSVYWYQQSLDQGLQFLIQYYNGEERAKGNILERFSAQQFPDLHSELNLSSLELGDSALYFCASSVGSGGGASADTQYFGPGTRLTVL.

The chain has TRBV7-2 and TRBJ2-5, with TRBD2 matching over 10 bases. The germline V gene encodes CDR1 SGHTA and CDR2 FQGNSA. J was trimmed by 5 bases and V by 4 bases; bases with no gene match: 4. This CDR3 region has 14 residues. Here the CDR3 DNA reads TGTGCCAGCAGCTCGGGACTAGCGACCGAGACCCAGTACTTC. This translates into CASSSGLATETQYF.

The chain employs TRBV11-2 and TRBJ2-3; D not certain. The V gene lost 0 bases and the J gene lost 1 base, with 8 bases spanning the gap. The germline V gene has CDR1 SGHAT and CDR2 FQNNGV. This CDR3 is built from 15 residues. The DNA for the CDR3 is TGTGCCAGCAGCTTAGACGACCCCCGCACAGATACGCAGTATTTT. This encodes CASSLDDPRTDTQYF. The whole variable domain, remainder taken from reference TRBV11-2 and TRBJ2-3, is EAGVAQSPRYKIIEKRQSVAFWCNPISGHATLYWYQQILGQGPKLLIQFQNNGVVDDSQLPKDRFSAERLKGVDSTLKIQPAKLEDSAVYLCASSLDDPRTDTQYFGPGTRLTVL.

This clonotype has a count of ten or more. This chain uses TRBV7-2 with TRBJ2-1; 7 bases map to TRBD2. Germline V gives CDR1 SGHTA, CDR2 FQGNSA. The CDR3 extends over 15 amino acids. The junction had 4 bases not matched to a gene; V was cut back by 1 base and J by 4 bases. The CDR3 DNA sequence: TGTGCCAGCAGCTTAGGGACTAGTTATTACAATGAGCAGTTCTTC. Encoded protein: CASSLGTSYYNEQFF.

The V gene is TRBV20-1, the J gene TRBJ2-7; TRBD2 matches at 8 bases. The end of the DNA is better explained by TRBJ2-5, so the J call may be wrong. Germline values: CDR1 DFQATT, CDR2 SNEGSKA (reference sequence). This CDR3 region has 16 residues. In DNA form, the CDR3 reads TGCAGTTACTCAATGGCGGTAGCGGGGCCCCAAGAGACCCAGTACTTC. Amino acids: CSYSMAVAGPQETQYF.

The chain couples TRBV20-1 to TRBJ1-2; possibly TRBD1 for D (6 bases). Deletions cut 6 bases from V and 8 bases from J, with 31 bases between. CDR3 length equals 17 residues. From germline, CDR1 is DFQATT and CDR2 SNEGSKA (reference sequence). As DNA, the CDR3 is TGCAGTGCCCCGTCCTGGGGAAAACAGGGCGGGACGGGAGGCTACACCTTC. It codes for CSAPSWGKQGGTGGYTF.